In this sample, the clone carrying this TCR beta chain turned up many times. The antigen is unknown. The CDR3 is 11 residues long. Germline V gene lookup returns CDR1 SQVTM and CDR2 ANQGSEA. Trimming left V 3 bases short and J 6 bases short, with 9 bases between. This specimen comes from a study of early T cells in non-severe SARS-CoV-2 infection. Unique molecular identifier tags were affixed to discrete cDNA molecules. TCRdb fed the 5' RACE reads into MiXCR, producing one record per CDR3 protein. The table shows around 25,000 distinct CDR3 sequences, with 4% to 5% occurring only once. Overall study findings and caveats: VDJdb-based matching was biased toward anti-spike CD8 responses and missed private and CD4 specificities.

The clonotype comes from an adult who was a healthcare worker with PCR-confirmed SARS-CoV-2 infection or an uninfected control (not recorded which). The sequenced sample was whole blood. The chain employs TRBV29-1 and TRBJ2-7; a weak D match, TRBD2 (5 bases). CDR3 sequence: CSVDQRGEQYF. The CDR3 bases are TGCAGCGTTGACCAACGGGGCGAGCAGTACTTC.